The entry that follows covers one TCR beta chain sequence. This entry is derived from a study of Ad26.COV2.S vaccination and SARS-CoV-2 variants. Assay used: immunoSEQ multiplex PCR; TCRdb lists only in-frame clones, some missing. The sample includes about 350,000 clones, around 88% of them seen just once. Treatment meaning: some 20 received Ad26.COV2.S at low or high dose, single or two shots; roughly five received placebo; per-sample allocation not given. Collection of samples fell on day 63 after the first vaccine or placebo injection. Trimming removed 4 bases at V and 6 bases at J, with 15 bases between. CDR1 and CDR2 from the germline V gene are SGHDN and FVKESK. This CDR3 has 15 amino acids.

Sequenced here: peripheral blood, sampled in a trial of Ad26.COV2.S vaccine versus placebo. The gene calls are TRBV14 and TRBJ2-2, with no clear D. This clonotype originated in a person between 18 and 59 years old who received the Ad26.COV2.S COVID-19 vaccine or a placebo. The CDR3 spells CASSRGSVLPGELFF. The DNA for the CDR3 is TGTGCCAGCAGCCGGGGTTCGGTGCTTCCCGGGGAGCTGTTTTTT.